This T cell receptor (beta chain) is drawn from a study of T cell responses to AZD1222 COVID-19 vaccine. Whole-study results and caveats: Females outnumbered males among donors, who were mostly white British; clonal diversity was possibly underestimated.

The V end was cut by 5 bases, the J end by 8 bases, with 18 bases between. The CDR3 consists of 14 residues. CDR1 and CDR2 (germline): LNHDA, SQIVND (reference sequence). Produced via immunoSEQ multiplex PCR; TCRdb's table is partial and in-frame only. The sample yields about 110,000 clones, roughly 85% seen once. As concerns this clone: Antigen specificity is unknown.

The sample in question was peripheral blood, obtained on day 0 of AZD1222 vaccination. The chain employs TRBV19 and TRBJ1-1; maybe TRBD1 (5 bases). The sequence was collected from an adult in good health. The CDR3 region has the DNA TGTGCCAGTAGTGGGGGTACAGCCTTGAGGGAAGCTTTCTTT. Translating gives CASSGGTALREAFF.